This entry lists 19 T cell receptor beta chains sequenced from one sample in a study of shared clonotypes between healthy human individuals. Measured with immunoSEQ multiplex PCR; TCRdb has only the in-frame clones, and not every one. The table lists 2 million to 2.5 million clones, around 93% of them singletons, with around 0.4% in the top ten. Sequenced: naive CD4+ T cells from PBMCs. Noted subset: CD45RA+ positively selected. Source of these receptors: a man aged 18 to 29 in good health. Some clones in this sample may be carry-over from other donors' samples.

The rearrangement links TRBV29-1 to TRBJ2-3, with 9 bases fitting TRBD2. This CDR3 contains 15 residues. Per the germline V gene, CDR1 is SQVTM and CDR2 is ANQGSEA. J lost 4 bases, V lost 3 bases, and 8 bases had no gene match. Here the CDR3 reads CSVEGLAGVSDTQYF. The CDR3, as DNA: TGCAGCGTTGAGGGGTTAGCGGGAGTGTCAGATACGCAGTATTTT.

This chain connects TRBV11-3 to TRBJ1-2; D gene uncertain. This CDR3 has 13 residues. Per the germline V gene, CDR1 is SGHNT and CDR2 is YENEEA. The ends were cut back, 4 bases at V and 4 bases at J, with 10 bases in the middle. This chain's CDR3 is CASSSPESYGYTF. CDR3 in DNA: TGTGCCAGCAGCTCCCCCGAAAGCTATGGCTACACCTTC.

The J gene is TRBJ2-3, the V gene TRBV27, with D hard to call. The germline V gene has CDR1 MNHEY and CDR2 SMNVEV (reference sequence). The CDR3 has 15 amino acids. Trimming removed 6 bases at V and 3 bases at J, with 16 bases between. Here the CDR3 reads CASSLSRLGTDTQYF. The CDR3 region has the DNA TGTGCCAGCAGCCTATCTCGTTTGGGGACAGATACGCAGTATTTT.

This chain uses TRBV5-1 with TRBJ1-1; D gene uncertain. V dropped 0 bases and J dropped 3 bases, with 15 bases sitting between them. Looked up from germline, CDR1 is SGHRS and CDR2 is YFSETQ. This CDR3 comprises 16 residues. In DNA form, the CDR3 reads TGCGCCAGCAGCTTGGAGGCAGCCGAGTGGGACACTGAAGCTTTCTTT. As protein: CASSLEAAEWDTEAFF.

The chain has TRBV6-4 and TRBJ2-4; 14 nucleotides align to TRBD2. The CDR3 is 14 residues long. The V and J ends lost 2 bases and 15 bases, in that order; junction bases with no gene match: 6. The germline CDR1 and CDR2 sequences are MRHNA and SNTAGT. CDR3 bases: TGTGCCAGCAGTGACGGGACTAGCGGGAGTACTGTGTACTTC. Translating it yields CASSDGTSGSTVYF.

The rearrangement uses TRBV2 and TRBJ2-3; 8 nucleotides match TRBD2. Germline loops: CDR1 SNHLY, CDR2 FYNNEI. The J segment lost 4 bases and the V segment lost 7 bases, leaving 10 bases of the junction unmatched. There are 15 residues in the CDR3. The CDR3 reads CASISSGILPDTQYF. CDR3 nucleotides: TGTGCCAGCATTAGTAGCGGGATATTGCCAGATACGCAGTATTTT.

The rearrangement joins TRBV10-3 to TRBJ2-7; D perhaps matches TRBD2 (7 bases). Germline values: CDR1 ENHRY, CDR2 SYGVKD. The V end lost 4 bases, the J end lost 2 bases, and 18 bases lay between the germline ends. The CDR3 runs 16 residues. This CDR3 is CAISGAVGGPPYEQYF. The CDR3 bases are TGTGCCATCAGTGGGGCGGTGGGGGGGCCTCCCTACGAGCAGTACTTC.

The chain joins TRBV19 to TRBJ2-1; 11 nucleotides match TRBD1. Germline V CDR1 and CDR2: LNHDA, SQIVND (reference sequence). Trimming at V came to 6 bases and at J to 13 bases, leaving 14 bases not matched to a gene. The CDR3 runs to 15 residues. CDR3 in amino acids: CASSRGTGGVLTQFF. The CDR3, as DNA: TGTGCCAGTAGCCGTGGGACAGGGGGGGTACTAACTCAGTTCTTC.

This sequence joins TRBV7-7 and TRBJ2-1; perhaps TRBD1 as D (6 bases). Per germline, CDR1 SSHAT and CDR2 FNYEAQ (reference sequence). The CDR3 is made up of 15 amino acids. V was shortened by 5 bases and J by 0 bases, with 11 bases between the two germline ends. This chain's CDR3 is CASSPGQISYNEQFF. The CDR3 DNA follows: TGTGCCAGCAGCCCCGGACAGATCTCCTACAATGAGCAGTTCTTC.

This chain joins TRBV7-3 and TRBJ2-7; tentatively, D is TRBD2 (5 bases). The germline V gene encodes CDR1 SGHTA and CDR2 FQGTGA. V was cut by 10 bases and J by 4 bases, with 11 bases left in between. This CDR3 is 11 amino acids long. The CDR3 spells CATGGLYEQYF. The DNA for the CDR3 is TGTGCCACCGGCGGACTGTACGAGCAGTACTTC. The whole variable domain, filled in from reference TRBV7-3 and TRBJ2-7, reads GAGVSQTPSNKVTEKGKYVELRCDPISGHTALYWYRQSLGQGPEFLIYFQGTGAADDSGLPNDRFFAVRPEGSVSTLKIQRTERGDSAVYLCATGGLYEQYFGPGTRLTVT.

The rearrangement joins TRBV9 to TRBJ2-7; possibly TRBD1 or TRBD2 for D (5 bases each). Trimming shortened V by 4 bases and J by 1 base, and 12 bases separated the two germline ends. CDR3 length equals 14 residues. Germline values: CDR1 SGDLS, CDR2 YYNGEE. CDR3 sequence (DNA): TGTGCCAGCAGCTACGGGGACGGATCCTACGAGCAGTACTTC. Its protein product is CASSYGDGSYEQYF.

The J gene is TRBJ2-1, the V gene TRBV14; TRBD2 matches at 12 bases. Per the germline V gene, CDR1 is SGHDN and CDR2 is FVKESK. The trim removed 5 bases at V and 8 bases at J, leaving 7 bases unmatched. The CDR3 runs to 15 residues. CDR3 DNA: TGTGCCAGCAGCGAGACTAGCGGGAGAGGCTATGAGCAGTTCTTC. Translated: CASSETSGRGYEQFF. Full variable domain (remainder filled in from reference TRBV14 and TRBJ2-1): EAGVTQFPSHSVIEKGQTVTLRCDPISGHDNLYWYRRVMGKEIKFLLHFVKESKQDESGMPNNRFLAERTGGTYSTLKVQPAELEDSGVYFCASSETSGRGYEQFFGPGTRLTVL.

CDR3 residues: CASSQRYYTEAFF. DNA of the CDR3: TGCGCCAGCAGCCAAAGGTACTACACTGAAGCTTTCTTT. The chain combines TRBV4-3 with TRBJ1-1; D not certain. Germline V gives CDR1 LGHNA, CDR2 YSLEER. Trimming took 2 bases from V and 3 from J, leaving 7 bases between them. The CDR3 extends over 13 amino acids.

The chain uses TRBV28 and TRBJ1-3; D perhaps matches TRBD1 (5 bases). Germline V gene data show CDR1 as MDHEN and CDR2 as SYDVKM. The CDR3 covers 17 residues. Deletions cut 4 bases from V and 0 bases from J, with 16 bases between. Here the CDR3 DNA reads TGTGCCAGCAGTTCCCCCGGGACCCCAATCTCTGGAAACACCATATATTTT. This codes for CASSSPGTPISGNTIYF.

The gene calls are TRBV10-1 and TRBJ2-7, with D unresolved. V lost 4 bases, J lost 3 bases, and 10 bases lay in between. This CDR3 spans 13 amino acids. Germline V CDR1 and CDR2: WNHNN, SYGVQD (reference sequence). In nucleotides, the CDR3 is TGCGCCAGCAGTGGAGGACGGGTCTACGAGCAGTACTTC. Translating it yields CASSGGRVYEQYF.

This chain links TRBV11-2 with TRBJ1-1; 7 bases align to TRBD1. The germline V gene encodes CDR1 SGHAT and CDR2 FQNNGV. The CDR3 sequence is 14 residues long. V was clipped by 4 bases and J by 5 bases; unmatched bases: 7. The CDR3 is CASSYGQARTEAFF. The DNA of the CDR3 is TGTGCCAGCAGCTATGGACAGGCCCGGACTGAAGCTTTCTTT.

V is TRBV28 and J is TRBJ2-5, with 11 bases that match TRBD2. The V and J ends lost 6 bases and 9 bases, in that order; junction bases with no gene match: 9. The CDR3 contains 14 residues. Germline V gene lookup returns CDR1 MDHEN and CDR2 SYDVKM. CDR3: CASRTGLAERAQYF. The CDR3 bases are TGTGCCAGCAGAACGGGACTAGCGGAAAGGGCCCAGTACTTC.

V is TRBV9 and J is TRBJ2-1, with D perhaps given as TRBD1 or TRBD2 (5 bases each). Trimming cost V 3 bases and J 5 bases, with 15 bases left between them. Per germline, CDR1 SGDLS and CDR2 YYNGEE. The CDR3 spans 15 residues. The CDR3 protein is CASSAPLRGDNEQFF. In nucleotides, the CDR3 is TGTGCCAGCAGCGCCCCCTTACGGGGCGACAATGAGCAGTTCTTC.

This rearrangement joins TRBV19 to TRBJ1-1, with TRBD1 identical over 8 bases. The CDR3 extends over 15 amino acids. V lost 4 bases and J lost 6; bases outside the gene matches: 10. The germline V gene encodes CDR1 LNHDA and CDR2 SQIVND (reference sequence). The CDR3 DNA reads as TGTGCCAGTAGTAGGACAGGGTGGATCGGCGCTGAAGCTTTCTTT. This gives the protein CASSRTGWIGAEAFF.